What follows are 27 T cell receptor beta chains derived from one specimen sequenced in a study of cytomegalovirus exposure and HLA in healthy donors. The PCR employed 60 Vbeta primers together with 13 Jbeta primers. Produced via immunoSEQ multiplex PCR; TCRdb's table is partial and in-frame only. The sample comprises 200,000 or so clones, around 79% of which are singletons, and around 2% rests with the top ten. Material for sequencing was PBMCs. The receptor source for this set is a man younger than 35 in good health and CMV-seronegative.

J is TRBJ1-4 and V is TRBV5-1; D perhaps matches TRBD1 (5 bases). Trimming left V 4 bases short and J 4 bases short, with 11 bases between. The germline V gene encodes CDR1 SGHRS and CDR2 YFSETQ. The CDR3 runs to 14 residues. DNA for the CDR3: TGCGCCAGCAGCCCCGGTAGGGGTAATGAAAAACTGTTTTTT. This codes for CASSPGRGNEKLFF.

The chain is built from TRBV7-9 and TRBJ2-7, with 13 bases matching TRBD2. This CDR3 contains 18 residues. Per germline, CDR1 SEHNR and CDR2 FQNEAQ (reference sequence). V shed 1 base, J shed 5 bases, and the junction held 11 bases outside the gene matches. The CDR3 sequence: CASSLGPPGLAGTNEQYF. The CDR3 region has the DNA TGTGCCAGCAGCTTAGGACCACCGGGACTAGCGGGAACGAACGAGCAGTACTTC.

This clone came up a few times. The CDR3 is CASSPTVAYEQYF. The CDR3 nucleotides are TGTGCCAGCAGTCCGACAGTAGCCTACGAGCAGTACTTC. This chain joins TRBV6-5 and TRBJ2-7, with D possibly being TRBD1 (5 bases). The CDR3 loop spans 13 amino acids. V was trimmed by 5 bases and J by 2 bases, leaving 10 bases between them. Germline CDR1 reads MNHEY; CDR2 reads SVGAGI.

The CDR3 here is CASSKNTGGIQETQYF. The CDR3 nucleotides read TGTGCCAGCAGTAAAAATACGGGAGGGATCCAAGAGACCCAGTACTTC. This chain links TRBV27 with TRBJ2-5, with 8 bases aligning to TRBD2. Germline V gene sequence: CDR1 MNHEY, CDR2 SMNVEV (reference sequence). V lost 5 bases and J lost 1; bases outside the gene matches: 9. This CDR3 has 16 amino acids.

The rearrangement joins TRBV6-5 to TRBJ2-1; weak D call: TRBD2 (5 bases). CDR1 and CDR2 (germline): MNHEY, SVGAGI. V dropped 8 bases and J dropped 6 bases, with 20 bases sitting between them. CDR3 length equals 15 residues. CDR3 coding DNA: TGTGCCAGCCGATTCCGACTAACCTCCGGCAATGAGCAGTTCTTC. This gives the protein CASRFRLTSGNEQFF.

The rearrangement joins TRBV19 to TRBJ2-2; 13 positions match TRBD2. The CDR3 length is 17 residues. Germline values: CDR1 LNHDA, CDR2 SQIVND (reference sequence). V lost 7 bases and J lost 5; bases outside the gene matches: 10. The chain's CDR3 is CASKRTSGSGGTGELFF. The CDR3, as DNA: TGTGCCAGTAAACGGACTAGCGGGAGTGGGGGGACCGGGGAGCTGTTTTTT.

The sample holds one count of this clone. The chain uses TRBV10-3 and TRBJ2-5; D may be TRBD2 (6 bases). Germline values: CDR1 ENHRY, CDR2 SYGVKD. The CDR3 runs 13 residues. Trimming took off 4 bases at V and 4 bases at J, with 10 bases between the two ends. CDR3 bases: TGTGCCATCAGTGTGCGGGACCGAGAGACCCAGTACTTC. This codes for CAISVRDRETQYF.

This clone has just a few counts. Written as DNA, the CDR3 is TGTGCCAGCTCACCCCGAGGACAGTCCTATGGCTACACCTTC. Its translation is CASSPRGQSYGYTF. The rearrangement joins TRBV18 to TRBJ1-2; possible D gene TRBD1, 6 bases. The CDR3 has 14 residues. Trimming took 3 bases from V and 4 from J, leaving 12 bases between them. Germline V gene data show CDR1 as KGHSH and CDR2 as LQKENI.

The V call is TRBV29-1, the J call TRBJ2-5, with a possible D match to TRBD1 (5 bases). V dropped 6 bases and J dropped 5 bases, with 13 bases sitting between them. Germline V lookup: CDR1 SQVTM, CDR2 ANQGSEA. The CDR3 contains 12 residues. CDR3 amino acids: CSVPGPGETQYF. Written as DNA, the CDR3 is TGCAGCGTACCGGGCCCAGGGGAGACCCAGTACTTC.

V usage is TRBV19 and J usage is TRBJ1-5; 8 bases are shared with TRBD1. CDR1 and CDR2 (germline): LNHDA, SQIVND (reference sequence). This CDR3 has 19 residues. The trim removed 3 bases at V and 1 base at J, leaving 14 bases unmatched. The CDR3 nucleotides read TGTGCCAGTAGTATTGGTTCGGACAGGGTGTCTAGGAGCAATCAGCCCCAGCATTTT. Protein product: CASSIGSDRVSRSNQPQHF.

The V and J genes are TRBV9 and TRBJ2-1, with 9 bases aligning to TRBD1. J lost 2 bases, V lost 0 bases, and 6 bases had no gene match. This CDR3 is built from 17 residues. The V gene's germline CDR1 is SGDLS and CDR2 YYNGEE. The CDR3 region has the DNA TGTGCCAGCAGCGTAGATTCGAGACAGGGGGCCTACAATGAGCAGTTCTTC. It encodes CASSVDSRQGAYNEQFF.

The V and J genes are TRBV6-5 and TRBJ2-2; a weak D match, TRBD2 (7 bases). CDR3 length: 14 amino acids. The germline V gene has CDR1 MNHEY and CDR2 SVGAGI. V was clipped by 0 bases and J by 7 bases, with 9 bases between them. In DNA form, the CDR3 reads TGTGCCAGCAGTTACTCAGGGGGGGACGGGGAGCTGTTTTTT. Translation: CASSYSGGDGELFF.

J is TRBJ1-1 and V is TRBV19; the D is unclear. The CDR3 sequence is 14 residues long. Trimming removed 2 bases at V and 4 bases at J, with 11 bases between. CDR1 is LNHDA and CDR2 is SQIVND in the germline V gene (reference sequence). The DNA for the CDR3 is TGTGCCAGTAGTATAAGTTCCCCGAGCACTGAAGCTTTCTTT. Translating gives CASSISSPSTEAFF.

The chain joins TRBV6-6 to TRBJ2-7; D perhaps matches TRBD1 (5 bases). The CDR3 length is 13 residues. CDR1 is MNHNY, CDR2 SVGAGI, per germline (reference sequence). V shed 0 bases and J shed 4 bases, with 7 bases lying between them. In DNA, the CDR3 is TGTGCCAGCAGTTACTCGGGGCAGTACGAGCAGTACTTC. Its translation is CASSYSGQYEQYF.

This clone appeared a single time. The CDR3 DNA reads TGTGCCACCAGCAGAGAACCTAGACAGGGGGCGCGAGTATGGGAGCTGTTTTTT. This gives the protein CATSREPRQGARVWELFF. V is TRBV15 and J is TRBJ2-2, with TRBD1 matching over 10 bases. J was trimmed by 9 bases and V by 0 bases; bases with no gene match: 13. The CDR3 has 18 amino acids. Germline CDR1 and CDR2: LNHNV and YYDKDF (reference sequence).

The chain employs TRBV7-3 and TRBJ1-2; possible D gene TRBD1, 5 bases. Germline V CDR1 and CDR2: SGHTA, FQGTGA. The ends were cut back, 5 bases at V and 5 bases at J, with 15 bases in the middle. CDR3 length: 14 amino acids. The CDR3, as DNA: TGTGCCAGCAGCGACGGGACGGCGGGGTATGGCTACACCTTC. This codes for CASSDGTAGYGYTF.

The chain couples TRBV28 to TRBJ1-4; TRBD1 matches at 9 bases. V shed 8 bases and J 8 bases; nucleotides not matched to a gene: 9. CDR1 is MDHEN, CDR2 SYDVKM, per germline. This CDR3 has 14 amino acids. CDR3 sequence reads: CASRGDRENEKLFF. The CDR3 coding sequence is TGTGCCAGCCGGGGGGACAGGGAGAACGAAAAACTGTTTTTT.

The V and J genes are TRBV5-4 and TRBJ2-5; tentative D call: TRBD2 (6 bases). Near its end, the DNA agrees better with TRBJ2-7, so the J call may be wrong. The CDR3 covers 14 residues. CDR1 SGHNT and CDR2 YYREEE come from the germline V gene (reference sequence). CDR3 amino acids: CASSETTSFYEQYF. In DNA form, the CDR3 reads TGTGCCAGCAGTGAGACGACTAGTTTCTACGAGCAGTACTTC.

The chain combines TRBV7-2 with TRBJ1-5; D call uncertain. V was clipped by 1 base and J by 4 bases, with 5 bases between them. CDR1 is SGHTA and CDR2 is FQGNSA in the germline V gene. This CDR3 is 13 amino acids long. CDR3 bases: TGTGCCAGCAGCTTAGGGAGAAATCAGCCCCAGCATTTT. Its protein product is CASSLGRNQPQHF.

V gene TRBV19 combines with J gene TRBJ2-1; the match to TRBD1 covers 9 bases. V was clipped by 6 bases and J by 8 bases; unmatched bases: 8. This CDR3 has 14 residues. CDR1 is LNHDA and CDR2 is SQIVND in the germline V gene (reference sequence). In nucleotides, the CDR3 is TGTGCCAGTAGGGAACAGGGGGCGTATTATGAGCAGTTCTTC. The encoded protein is CASREQGAYYEQFF.

Only one count was recorded for this clone. J is TRBJ2-7 and V is TRBV9, with TRBD2 identical over 13 bases. Germline values: CDR1 SGDLS, CDR2 YYNGEE. The CDR3 extends over 16 amino acids. V lost 0 bases and J lost 3; bases outside the gene matches: 3. The CDR3 reads CASSVGGTSGNYEQYF. DNA for the CDR3: TGTGCCAGCAGCGTAGGGGGGACTAGCGGGAACTACGAGCAGTACTTC.

The chain uses TRBV28 and TRBJ1-6; D ambiguous. The germline V gene has CDR1 MDHEN and CDR2 SYDVKM. V dropped 2 bases and J dropped 10 bases, with 12 bases sitting between them. This CDR3 has 14 amino acids. The CDR3 reads CASSLIEAGSPLHF. The CDR3 DNA reads TGTGCCAGCAGTTTAATAGAAGCGGGATCACCCCTCCACTTT.

V is TRBV7-9 and J is TRBJ2-6, with a possible D match to TRBD2 (5 bases). The CDR3 sequence is 14 residues long. The ends were cut back, 5 bases at V and 4 bases at J, with 9 bases in the middle. Germline CDR1 is SEHNR and CDR2 is FQNEAQ (reference sequence). The chain's CDR3 is CASSRTLGANVLTF. CDR3 DNA: TGTGCCAGCAGCCGGACTTTAGGGGCCAACGTCCTGACTTTC.

The table lists this clone with a few counts. CDR3 sequence reads: CASSFRDIGGGEQYF. The CDR3, as DNA: TGTGCCAGCAGCTTCAGGGACATCGGGGGGGGAGAGCAGTACTTC. V and J are TRBV5-4 and TRBJ2-7; 8 bases line up with TRBD2. The V gene end was trimmed by 2 bases and the J gene end by 7 bases; junction bases not matched to a gene: 11. Germline loops: CDR1 SGHNT, CDR2 YYREEE (reference sequence). This CDR3 region has 15 residues.

This chain connects TRBV6-1 to TRBJ1-2; 8 bases line up with TRBD1. This CDR3 is built from 13 residues. Trimming took 8 bases from V and 3 from J; bases not matched to a gene: 5. Germline V gene sequence: CDR1 MNHNS, CDR2 SASEGT. The CDR3 sequence: CASGDRPHYGYTF. The DNA of the CDR3 is TGTGCCAGCGGGGACAGGCCTCACTATGGCTACACCTTC.

Concerning this clone itself: The junction departs from germline at one end; a sequencing error may be responsible. The V call is TRBV7-9, the J call TRBJ2-1; D possibly corresponds to TRBD2 (5 bases). The CDR3 has 16 residues. Looked up from germline, CDR1 is SEHNR and CDR2 is FQNEAQ (reference sequence). The CDR3 sequence is CSSSSRKEEIHGEQFF. The CDR3 DNA reads TGTTCCAGCAGCTCCCGAAAGGAGGAAATTCACGGTGAGCAGTTCTTC.

This chain connects TRBV2 to TRBJ1-1; no firm D call. The V end was cut by 4 bases, the J end by 1 base, with 7 bases between. The CDR3 length is 13 residues. The germline V gene encodes CDR1 SNHLY and CDR2 FYNNEI. CDR3: CASSAIQNTEAFF. In DNA form, the CDR3 reads TGTGCCAGCAGTGCAATACAGAACACTGAAGCTTTCTTT. The whole variable domain, remainder taken from reference TRBV2 and TRBJ1-1, is EPEVTQTPSHQVTQMGQEVILRCVPISNHLYFYWYRQILGQKVEFLVSFYNNEISEKSEIFDDQFSVERPDGSNFTLKIRSTKLEDSAMYFCASSAIQNTEAFFGQGTRLTVV.